These T cell receptor beta chains were read from a single sample in a study of low-dose radiotherapy and immunotherapy resistance in tumors. A single record per CDR3 protein comes from TCRdb applying MiXCR to the reads. The sample lists approximately 84,000 distinct CDR3 sequences, roughly a sixth seen once, with 2.8% in the top ten. The source was PBMCs, collected before treatment. The receptors derive from a male donor with prostate cancer. The CDR3 runs from the conserved cysteine through the conserved F or W. A D gene is named only where the DNA matches it firmly. Size is stated for part of the rows, as once, few or many counts, or as a class when the clone is expanded.

j_gene	v_gene	abundance	d_gene	CDR3aa	CDR3nt
TRBJ2-7	TRBV29-1	many	TRBD1	CSVEDPGQGNEQYF	TGCAGCGTTGAAGATCCGGGACAGGGGAACGAGCAGTACTTC
TRBJ2-2	TRBV5-4	few	TRBD1	CASSFQTGVGELFF	TGTGCCAGCAGCTTTCAGACAGGGGTCGGGGAGCTGTTTTTT
TRBJ2-1	TRBV12-3/TRBV12-4	-	TRBD2	CASSLLAGGPGDEQFF	TGTGCCAGCAGTTTACTAGCGGGGGGGCCAGGTGATGAGCAGTTCTTC
TRBJ2-7	TRBV5-1	many	-	CASSLGPETYEQYF	TGCGCCAGCAGCTTGGGACCCGAAACCTACGAGCAGTACTTC
TRBJ2-6	TRBV5-1	many	-	CASSFWRTVTSGANVLTF	TGCGCCAGCAGCTTCTGGAGGACAGTAACCTCTGGGGCCAACGTCCTGACTTTC
TRBJ2-7	TRBV6-5	many	TRBD1	CASSYGQGAVEQYF	TGTGCCAGCAGTTACGGGCAGGGGGCGGTCGAGCAGTACTTC
TRBJ1-1	TRBV19	many	-	CASSIGGAGLTGEAFF	TGTGCCAGTAGTATAGGAGGTGCGGGCTTAACGGGTGAAGCTTTCTTT
TRBJ2-7	TRBV20-1	many	-	CSASPNERLFAYEQYF	TGCAGTGCTAGCCCCAATGAGAGACTGTTCGCCTACGAGCAGTACTTC
TRBJ2-6	TRBV7-3	-	-	CASSPAGANVLTF	TGTGCCAGCAGCCCCGCCGGGGCCAACGTCCTGACTTTC
TRBJ2-6	TRBV6-2/TRBV6-3	many	-	CASRLLPGSSGANVLTF	TGTGCCAGCAGATTGCTGCCGGGATCCTCTGGGGCCAACGTCCTGACTTTC
TRBJ2-7	TRBV3-1	many	TRBD1	CASTSTQGRSYEQYF	TGTGCCAGCACCTCAACACAGGGGCGTTCCTACGAGCAGTACTTC
TRBJ2-5	TRBV6-5	many	-	CASSYSMNQETQYF	TGTGCCAGCAGTTACTCGATGAACCAAGAGACCCAGTACTTC
TRBJ1-6	TRBV7-3	-	-	CASSFSGYNSPLHF	TGTGCCAGCAGCTTTAGCGGGTATAATTCACCCCTCCACTTT
TRBJ2-2	TRBV4-2	many	-	CASSQFWQSTGELFF	TGTGCCAGCAGCCAATTTTGGCAGTCCACCGGGGAGCTGTTTTTT
TRBJ2-1	TRBV6-1	-	-	CASSEGGAYEQFF	TGTGCCAGCAGTGAGGGAGGCGCGTATGAGCAGTTCTTC
TRBJ2-1	TRBV29-1	many	-	CSVVSPSRGNEQFF	TGCAGCGTTGTATCCCCTTCCCGGGGTAATGAGCAGTTCTTC